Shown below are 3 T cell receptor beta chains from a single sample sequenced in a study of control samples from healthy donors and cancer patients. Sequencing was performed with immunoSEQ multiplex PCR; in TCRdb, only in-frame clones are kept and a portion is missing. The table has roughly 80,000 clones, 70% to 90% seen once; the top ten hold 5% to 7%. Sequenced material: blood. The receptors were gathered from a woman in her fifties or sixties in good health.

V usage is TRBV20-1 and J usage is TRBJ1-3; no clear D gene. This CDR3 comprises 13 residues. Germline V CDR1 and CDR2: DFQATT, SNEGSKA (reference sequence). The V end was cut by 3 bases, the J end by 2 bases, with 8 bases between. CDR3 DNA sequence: TGCAGTGCTAGTAGGGTCGCTGGAAACACCATATATTTT. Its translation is CSASRVAGNTIYF.

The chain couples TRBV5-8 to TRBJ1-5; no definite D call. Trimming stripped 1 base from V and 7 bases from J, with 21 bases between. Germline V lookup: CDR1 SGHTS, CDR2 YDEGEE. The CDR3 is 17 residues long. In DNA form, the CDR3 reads TGTGCCAGCAGCTTGTTTTTCAGTGGACGGGTTGGCCAGCCCCAGCATTTT. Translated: CASSLFFSGRVGQPQHF.

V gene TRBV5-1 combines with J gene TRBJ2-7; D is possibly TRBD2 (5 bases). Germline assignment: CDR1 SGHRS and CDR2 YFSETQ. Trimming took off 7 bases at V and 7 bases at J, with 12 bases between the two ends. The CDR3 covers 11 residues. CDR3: CASYSPGEQYF. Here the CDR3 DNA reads TGCGCCAGCTATAGCCCGGGGGAGCAGTACTTC. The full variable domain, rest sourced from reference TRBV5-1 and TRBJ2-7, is KAGVTQTPRYLIKTRGQQVTLSCSPISGHRSVSWYQQTPGQGLQFLFEYFSETQRNKGNFPGRFSGRQFSNSRSEMNVSTLELGDSALYLCASYSPGEQYFGPGTRLTVT.